This TCR beta chain originates from a study of T cell repertoires in cytomegalovirus infection. Study-wide context: Alongside well-studied HLA-B-restricted CMV epitopes, recently identified HLA-C-restricted CMV epitopes were also used. Public signatures in TCR beta pointed to CMV infection and matching HLA type.

General study points: In two of eight donors, the top clonotype was HLA-C-restricted CMV-specific.

This clonotype was found a few times. The target antigen is unknown. Germline CDR1 and CDR2: MNHEY and SMNVEV (reference sequence). The CDR3 is 15 residues long. Losses at the gene ends were 5 bases for V and 5 bases for J; bases not matched to a gene: 6. MiXCR, applied by TCRdb to the reads, yields one record per CDR3 protein. The table has a few hundred thousand distinct CDR3 sequences, 34% seen once; the top ten hold 13%. Specimen: cultured PBMCs, collected from culture after CMV antigen stimulation. This receptor was identified in a human donor in good health (CMV status not recorded). Some clones in this sample may be carry-over from other donors' samples. This chain joins TRBV27 and TRBJ2-5; 12 bases fit TRBD2. This CDR3 reads CASSTWTSGTETQYF. CDR3 DNA sequence: TGTGCCAGCAGTACCTGGACTAGCGGGACTGAGACCCAGTACTTC.